This T cell receptor (beta chain) was found in a study of early T cells in non-severe SARS-CoV-2 infection. Study as a whole: Whole-blood bulk RNA, unsorted, was sequenced, and chains were unpaired. Study findings and constraints: VDJdb matching, biased toward anti-spike CD8 responses, missed private and CD4 specificities.

Unique molecular identifiers were added to individual cDNA molecules. TCRdb ran MiXCR on the 5' RACE reads and lists one entry per CDR3 protein. The data contain tens of thousands of distinct CDR3 sequences, around 3.6% of them singletons. This clonotype has a count of ten or more. The antigen remains unidentified. V was shortened by 0 bases and J by 0 bases, with 14 bases between the two germline ends. The CDR3 covers 16 residues. Germline V CDR1 and CDR2: DFQATT, SNEGSKA (reference sequence). J is TRBJ2-5 and V is TRBV20-1, with a possible D match to TRBD2 (7 bases). This receptor was obtained from an adult who was a healthcare worker with PCR-confirmed SARS-CoV-2 infection or an uninfected control (not recorded which). The sequenced sample consisted of whole blood. CDR3 in amino acids: CSARDGEGGDQETQYF. In DNA form, the CDR3 reads TGCAGTGCTAGAGATGGGGAGGGGGGCGACCAAGAGACCCAGTACTTC.